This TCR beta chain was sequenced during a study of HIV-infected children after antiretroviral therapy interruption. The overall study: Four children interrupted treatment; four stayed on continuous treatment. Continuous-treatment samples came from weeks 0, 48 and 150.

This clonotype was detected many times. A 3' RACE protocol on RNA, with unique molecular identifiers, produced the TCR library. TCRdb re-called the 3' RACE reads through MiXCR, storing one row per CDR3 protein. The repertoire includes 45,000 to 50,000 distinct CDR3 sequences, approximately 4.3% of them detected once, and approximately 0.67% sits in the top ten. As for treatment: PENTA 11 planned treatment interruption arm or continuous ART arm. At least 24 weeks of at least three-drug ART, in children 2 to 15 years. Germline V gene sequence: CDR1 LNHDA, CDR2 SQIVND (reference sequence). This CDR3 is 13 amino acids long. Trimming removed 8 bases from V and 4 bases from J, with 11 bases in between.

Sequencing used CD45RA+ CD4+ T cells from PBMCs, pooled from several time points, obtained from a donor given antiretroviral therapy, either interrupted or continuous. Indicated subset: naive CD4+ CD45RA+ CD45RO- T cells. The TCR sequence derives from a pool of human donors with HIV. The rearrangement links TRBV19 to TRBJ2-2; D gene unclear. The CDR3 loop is CASDDVGTGELFF. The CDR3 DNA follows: TGTGCCAGTGACGACGTTGGCACCGGGGAGCTGTTTTTT. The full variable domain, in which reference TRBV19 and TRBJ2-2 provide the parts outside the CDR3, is DGGITQSPKYLFRKEGQNVTLSCEQNLNHDAMYWYRQDPGQGLRLIYYSQIVNDFQKGDIAEGYSVSREKKESFPLTVTSAQKNPTAFYLCASDDVGTGELFFGEGSRLTVL.